This is a list of T cell receptor beta chains from one sample in a study of blood T cell repertoires in COVID-19. Only in-frame clones appear in the TCRdb table, and some are missing; sequencing was by immunoSEQ multiplex PCR. The sample holds 180,000 or so clones; 65% to 85% are singletons and the top ten take 3.6%. Sequenced input: PBMCs or T cells enriched from blood (not recorded which). The receptor set was obtained from a woman aged 50 to 60 in a cohort exposed to, infected with or recovered from COVID-19 (not recorded which). Both conserved end residues are part of each CDR3. Each record gives: J gene, D gene, V gene, clone size, CDR3 protein, CDR3 DNA. D genes are given only for firm matches. Expanded clones are given a class, and other clones once, few, many or no size at all.

>TRBJ2-7|TRBD2|TRBV5-1|NA
CASTPDGAGVIEQYF
TGCGCCAGCACCCCGGATGGAGCGGGAGTCATCGAGCAGTACTTC
>TRBJ1-1|NA|TRBV27|NA
CASSLLRENTEAFF
TGTGCCAGCAGTTTACTCCGGGAGAACACTGAAGCTTTCTTT
>TRBJ2-7|TRBD1|TRBV12-3/TRBV12-4|NA
CASSWDRDYEQYF
TGTGCCAGCAGTTGGGACAGAGACTACGAGCAGTACTTC
>TRBJ2-7|NA|TRBV10-1|NA
CASSRDISYEQYF
TGCGCCAGCAGTCGGGACATCTCCTACGAGCAGTACTTC
>TRBJ1-1|TRBD1|TRBV11-3|NA
CASSSDRFTEAFF
TGTGCCAGCAGCTCGGACAGGTTCACTGAAGCTTTCTTT
>TRBJ1-5|TRBD1|TRBV28|NA
CASSLWLVGTGESNQPQHF
TGTGCCAGCAGTTTATGGCTAGTTGGGACAGGAGAGAGCAATCAGCCCCAGCATTTT
>TRBJ1-2|TRBD1|TRBV4-1|once
CASNDERYQGAASDYTF
TGCGCCAGCAACGACGAACGCTATCAGGGGGCCGCTTCTGACTACACCTTC
>TRBJ1-4|TRBD1|TRBV28|NA
CASSLSGTARSEKLFF
TGTGCCAGCAGTTTATCCGGGACAGCCCGAAGTGAAAAACTGTTTTTT
>TRBJ2-1|NA|TRBV27|NA
CASSFRRGVDFHEQFF
TGTGCCAGCAGTTTCCGGAGGGGTGTAGATTTCCATGAGCAGTTCTTC
>TRBJ2-1|TRBD2|TRBV6-6|NA
CASSRGLAGGAVVGNEQFF
TGTGCCAGCAGTCGCGGACTAGCGGGAGGGGCGGTGGTGGGCAATGAGCAGTTCTTC
>TRBJ2-6|NA|TRBV29-1|NA
CSVSGYSGANVLTF
TGCAGCGTTTCCGGGTATTCTGGGGCCAACGTCCTGACTTTC
>TRBJ2-1|NA|TRBV6-5|NA
CASSGTNLYNEQFF
TGTGCCAGCAGCGGGACAAACCTTTACAATGAGCAGTTCTTC
>TRBJ2-1|TRBD2|TRBV2|NA
CASSAPEDSGHNEQFF
TGTGCCAGCAGTGCCCCGGAGGATAGCGGGCACAATGAGCAGTTCTTC
>TRBJ2-5|NA|TRBV11-2|NA
CATRGDFLQETQYF
TGTGCCACCCGTGGGGACTTCTTACAAGAGACCCAGTACTTC